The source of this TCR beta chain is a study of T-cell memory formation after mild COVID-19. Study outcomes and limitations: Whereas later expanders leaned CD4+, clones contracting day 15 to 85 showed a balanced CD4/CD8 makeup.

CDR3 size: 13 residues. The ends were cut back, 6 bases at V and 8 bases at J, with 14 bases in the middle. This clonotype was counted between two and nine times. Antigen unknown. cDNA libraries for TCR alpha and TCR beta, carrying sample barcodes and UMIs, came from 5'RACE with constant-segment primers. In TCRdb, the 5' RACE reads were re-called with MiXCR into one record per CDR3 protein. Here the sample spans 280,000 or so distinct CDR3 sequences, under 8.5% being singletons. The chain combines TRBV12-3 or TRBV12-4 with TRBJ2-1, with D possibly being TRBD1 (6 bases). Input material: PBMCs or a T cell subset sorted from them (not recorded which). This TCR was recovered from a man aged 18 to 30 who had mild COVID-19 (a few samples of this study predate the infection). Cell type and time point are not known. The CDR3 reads CASRPNRADEQFF. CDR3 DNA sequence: TGTGCCAGCAGACCGAACAGGGCTGATGAGCAGTTCTTC.